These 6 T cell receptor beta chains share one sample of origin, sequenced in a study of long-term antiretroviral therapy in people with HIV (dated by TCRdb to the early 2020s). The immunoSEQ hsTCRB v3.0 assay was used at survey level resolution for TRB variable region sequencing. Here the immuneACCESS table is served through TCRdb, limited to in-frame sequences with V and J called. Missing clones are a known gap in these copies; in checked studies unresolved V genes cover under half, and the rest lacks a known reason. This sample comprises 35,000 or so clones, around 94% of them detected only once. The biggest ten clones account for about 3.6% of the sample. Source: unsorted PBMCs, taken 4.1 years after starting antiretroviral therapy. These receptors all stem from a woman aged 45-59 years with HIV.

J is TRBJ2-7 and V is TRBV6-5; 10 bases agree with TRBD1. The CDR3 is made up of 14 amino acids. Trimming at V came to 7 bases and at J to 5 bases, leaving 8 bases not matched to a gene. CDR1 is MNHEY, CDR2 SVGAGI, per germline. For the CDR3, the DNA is TGTGCCAGCAACCGAGGACAGGGGGTCCACGAGCAGTACTTC. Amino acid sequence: CASNRGQGVHEQYF.

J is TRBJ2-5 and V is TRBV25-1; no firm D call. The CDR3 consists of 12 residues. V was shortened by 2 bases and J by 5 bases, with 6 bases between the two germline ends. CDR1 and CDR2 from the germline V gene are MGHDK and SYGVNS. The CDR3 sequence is CASSERVETQYF. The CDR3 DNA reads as TGTGCCAGCAGTGAACGGGTGGAGACCCAGTACTTC.

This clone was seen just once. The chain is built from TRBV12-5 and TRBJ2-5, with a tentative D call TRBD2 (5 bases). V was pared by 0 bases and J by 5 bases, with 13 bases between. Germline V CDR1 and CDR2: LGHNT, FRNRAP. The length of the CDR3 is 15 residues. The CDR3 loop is CASGLVLYGVETQYF. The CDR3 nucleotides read TGTGCTAGTGGTTTGGTACTATACGGGGTGGAGACCCAGTACTTC.

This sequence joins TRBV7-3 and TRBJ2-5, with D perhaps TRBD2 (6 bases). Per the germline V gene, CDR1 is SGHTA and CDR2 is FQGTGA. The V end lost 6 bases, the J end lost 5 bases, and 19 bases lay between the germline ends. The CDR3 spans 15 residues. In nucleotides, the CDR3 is TGTGCCAGCAGTCCACAGATGGGAGGCGTGGAGACCCAGTACTTC. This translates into CASSPQMGGVETQYF.

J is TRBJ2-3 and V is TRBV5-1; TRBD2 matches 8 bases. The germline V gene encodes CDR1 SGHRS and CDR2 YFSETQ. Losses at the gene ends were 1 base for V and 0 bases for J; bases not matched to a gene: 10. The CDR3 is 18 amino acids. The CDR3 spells CASSLRSGGAQSTDTQYF. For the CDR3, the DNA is TGCGCCAGCAGCTTGAGATCGGGGGGGGCCCAAAGCACAGATACGCAGTATTTT.

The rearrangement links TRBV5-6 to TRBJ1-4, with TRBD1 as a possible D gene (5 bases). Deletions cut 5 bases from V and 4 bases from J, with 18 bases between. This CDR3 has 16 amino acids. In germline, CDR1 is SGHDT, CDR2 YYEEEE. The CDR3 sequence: CASSLTGTFGNEKLFF. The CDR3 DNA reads TGTGCCAGCAGTTTAACCGGGACTTTCGGTAATGAAAAACTGTTTTTT.